This T cell receptor (beta chain) came from a study of shared clonotypes between healthy human individuals. Germline CDR1 is MNHNS and CDR2 is SASEGT. The V segment lost 2 bases and the J segment 5 bases; nucleotides outside the gene matches: 5. The CDR3 is 14 amino acids. Naive CD8 cells, CD45RO-negative and positively selected for CCR7, excluded terminally differentiated effector memory CD45RA+ cells. Produced via immunoSEQ multiplex PCR; TCRdb's table is partial and in-frame only. The sample holds about 1,800,000 clones, over 85% seen once. This clone was seen once. What it binds is not known. Study results and limitations: Shared clonotypes: about 4.6% naive CD4, under 4% naive CD8, about 2.5% memory CD4, 0.4% to 0.5% memory CD8.

The TCR was taken from a man aged 18 to 29 in good health. The genes are TRBV6-1 and TRBJ2-5; 7 bases map to TRBD1. The sequencing sample was made of naive CD8+ T cells sorted from blood. CDR3 coding DNA: TGTGCCAGCAGTGAATGGACAGGTGGGGAGACCCAGTACTTC. Protein product: CASSEWTGGETQYF.